This T cell receptor beta chain was identified in a study of OX40 agonist ivuxolimab in advanced cancers. CDR1 is MGHRA, CDR2 YSYEKL, per germline. The CDR3 runs 18 residues. The V and J ends lost 0 bases and 8 bases, in that order; junction bases with no gene match: 11. Blood sampling took place at baseline, cycle 4 day 1, and cycle 7 day 1. Measured with immunoSEQ multiplex PCR; TCRdb has only the in-frame clones, and not every one. Seen here are roughly 53,000 clones, around four fifths observed once, and the top ten hold over 2.5%. This sample comprised CD4+ or CD8+ T cells sorted from blood, obtained in a trial of the OX40 agonist ivuxolimab. The genes are TRBV4-1 and TRBJ1-6, with TRBD1 matching 9 bases. The sequence was collected from an adult with an advanced solid tumor such as melanoma, head and neck, liver or kidney cancer. CDR3 protein: CASSQDGRDREVYSPLHF. In DNA, the CDR3 is TGCGCCAGCAGCCAAGATGGGCGGGACAGGGAAGTTTATTCACCCCTCCACTTT.